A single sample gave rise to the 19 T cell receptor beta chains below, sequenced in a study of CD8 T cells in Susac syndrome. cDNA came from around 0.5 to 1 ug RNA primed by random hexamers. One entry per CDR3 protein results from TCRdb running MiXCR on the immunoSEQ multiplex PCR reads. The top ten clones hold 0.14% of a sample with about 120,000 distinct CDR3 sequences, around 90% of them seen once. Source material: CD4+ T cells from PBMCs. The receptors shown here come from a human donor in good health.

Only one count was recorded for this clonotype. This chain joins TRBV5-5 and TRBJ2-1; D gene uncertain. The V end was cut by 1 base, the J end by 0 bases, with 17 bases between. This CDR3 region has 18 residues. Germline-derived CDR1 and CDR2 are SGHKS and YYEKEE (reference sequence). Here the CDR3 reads CASSLRVVIARSYNEQFF. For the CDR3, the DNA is TGTGCCAGCAGCTTGAGGGTAGTGATAGCACGCTCCTACAATGAGCAGTTCTTC.

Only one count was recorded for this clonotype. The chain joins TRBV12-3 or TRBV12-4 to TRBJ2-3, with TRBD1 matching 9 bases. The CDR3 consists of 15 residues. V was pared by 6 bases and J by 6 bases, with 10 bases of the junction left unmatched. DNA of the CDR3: TGTGCCAGCAGGTCAGACAGGGGGATGTACGATACGCAGTATTTT. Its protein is CASRSDRGMYDTQYF.

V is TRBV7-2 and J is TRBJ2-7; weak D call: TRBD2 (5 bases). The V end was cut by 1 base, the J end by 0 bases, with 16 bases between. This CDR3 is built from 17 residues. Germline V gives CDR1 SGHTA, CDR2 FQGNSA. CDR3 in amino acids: CASSLVGSTISSYEQYF. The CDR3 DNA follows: TGTGCCAGCAGCTTAGTGGGGAGTACAATTAGCTCCTACGAGCAGTACTTC.

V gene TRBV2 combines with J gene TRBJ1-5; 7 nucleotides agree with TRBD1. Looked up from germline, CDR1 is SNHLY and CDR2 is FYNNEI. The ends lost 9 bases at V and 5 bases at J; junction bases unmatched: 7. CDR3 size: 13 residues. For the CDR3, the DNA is TGTGCCAGTGACAGGGTGTCATATCAGCCCCAGCATTTT. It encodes CASDRVSYQPQHF.

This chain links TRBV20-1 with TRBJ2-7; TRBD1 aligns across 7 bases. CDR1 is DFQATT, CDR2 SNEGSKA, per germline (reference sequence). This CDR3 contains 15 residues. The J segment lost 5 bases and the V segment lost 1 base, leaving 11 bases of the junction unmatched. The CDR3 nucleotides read TGCAGTGCTAGAGCAACAGGGGCGCTAATGAACGAGCAGTACTTC. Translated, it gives CSARATGALMNEQYF.

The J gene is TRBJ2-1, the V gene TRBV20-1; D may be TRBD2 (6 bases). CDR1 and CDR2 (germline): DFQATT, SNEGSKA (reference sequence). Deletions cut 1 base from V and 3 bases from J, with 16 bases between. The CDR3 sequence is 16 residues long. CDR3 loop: CSARGIPGLVYNEQFF. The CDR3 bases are TGCAGTGCTAGAGGCATACCGGGACTGGTCTACAATGAGCAGTTCTTC.

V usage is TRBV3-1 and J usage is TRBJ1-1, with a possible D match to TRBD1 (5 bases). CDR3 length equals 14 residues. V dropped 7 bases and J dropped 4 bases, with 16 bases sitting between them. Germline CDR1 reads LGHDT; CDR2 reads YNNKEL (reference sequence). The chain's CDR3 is CASTGRGIITEAFF. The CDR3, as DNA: TGTGCCAGCACGGGGCGAGGGATTATCACTGAAGCTTTCTTT.

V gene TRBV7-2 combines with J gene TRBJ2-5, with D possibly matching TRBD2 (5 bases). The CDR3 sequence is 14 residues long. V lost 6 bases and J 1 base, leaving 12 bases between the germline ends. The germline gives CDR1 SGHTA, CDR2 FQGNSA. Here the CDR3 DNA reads TGTGCCAGCAGTCAAGAGGGATTCCAAGAGACCCAGTACTTC. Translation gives CASSQEGFQETQYF.

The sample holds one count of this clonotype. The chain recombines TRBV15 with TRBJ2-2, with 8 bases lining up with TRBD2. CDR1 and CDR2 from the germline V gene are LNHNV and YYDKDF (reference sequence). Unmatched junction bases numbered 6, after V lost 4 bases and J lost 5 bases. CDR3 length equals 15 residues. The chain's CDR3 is CATSTGGPKTGELFF. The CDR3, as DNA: TGTGCCACCAGCACGGGAGGGCCTAAAACCGGGGAGCTGTTTTTT. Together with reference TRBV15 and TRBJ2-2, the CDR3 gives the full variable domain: DAMVIQNPRYQVTQFGKPVTLSCSQTLNHNVMYWYQQKSSQAPKLLFHYYDKDFNNEADTPDNFQSRRPNTSFCFLDIRSPGLGDTAMYLCATSTGGPKTGELFFGEGSRLTVL.

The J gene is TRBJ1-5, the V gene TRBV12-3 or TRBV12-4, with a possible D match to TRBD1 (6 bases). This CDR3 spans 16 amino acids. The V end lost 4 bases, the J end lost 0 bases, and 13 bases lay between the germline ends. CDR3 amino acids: CASSSRGRYSNQPQHF. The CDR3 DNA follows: TGTGCCAGCAGTTCCAGGGGCCGGTATAGCAATCAGCCCCAGCATTTT.

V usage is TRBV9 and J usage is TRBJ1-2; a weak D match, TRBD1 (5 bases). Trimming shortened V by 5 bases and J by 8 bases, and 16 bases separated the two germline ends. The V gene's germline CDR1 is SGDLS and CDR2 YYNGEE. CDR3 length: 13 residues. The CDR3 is CASSDEGVRGYTF. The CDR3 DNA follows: TGTGCCAGCAGTGACGAAGGGGTCCGCGGCTACACCTTC. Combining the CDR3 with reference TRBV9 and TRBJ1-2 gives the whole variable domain DSGVTQTPKHLITATGQRVTLRCSPRSGDLSVYWYQQSLDQGLQFLIQYYNGEERAKGNILERFSAQQFPDLHSELNLSSLELGDSALYFCASSDEGVRGYTFGSGTRLTVV.

The DNA for the CDR3 is TGTGCCAGCCGACAGCGGGGGGGCGGGGCCAATGAGCAGTTCTTC. Protein sequence: CASRQRGGGANEQFF. The J gene is TRBJ2-1, the V gene TRBV7-2, with TRBD2 matching 10 bases. V gave up 8 bases and J gave up 6 bases; unmatched junction bases: 10. CDR3 length: 15 amino acids. Germline values: CDR1 SGHTA, CDR2 FQGNSA.

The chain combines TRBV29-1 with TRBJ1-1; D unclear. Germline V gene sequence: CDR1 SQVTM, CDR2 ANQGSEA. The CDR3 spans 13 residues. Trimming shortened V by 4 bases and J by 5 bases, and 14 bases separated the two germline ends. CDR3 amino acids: CSVGEGRRTEAFF. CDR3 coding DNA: TGCAGCGTTGGGGAGGGTCGTCGGACTGAAGCTTTCTTT. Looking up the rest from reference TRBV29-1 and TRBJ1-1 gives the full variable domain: SAVISQKPSRDICQRGTSLTIQCQVDSQVTMMFWYRQQPGQSLTLIATANQGSEATYESGFVIDKFPISRPNLTFSTLTVSNMSPEDSSIYLCSVGEGRRTEAFFGQGTRLTVV.

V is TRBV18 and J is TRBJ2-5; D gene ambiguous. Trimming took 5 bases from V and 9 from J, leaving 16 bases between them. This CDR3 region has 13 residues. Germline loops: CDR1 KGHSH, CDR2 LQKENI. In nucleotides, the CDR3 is TGTGCCAGCTCAGATGGCTCGAGGACGGCCCAGTACTTC. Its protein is CASSDGSRTAQYF.

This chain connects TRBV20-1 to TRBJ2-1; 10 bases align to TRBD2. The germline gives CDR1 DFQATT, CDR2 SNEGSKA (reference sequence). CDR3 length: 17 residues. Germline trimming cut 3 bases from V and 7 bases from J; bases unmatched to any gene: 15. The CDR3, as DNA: TGCAGTGCTAGTGCCGGTAACAGGCTAGCGGGAGTTAATGAGCAGTTCTTC. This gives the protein CSASAGNRLAGVNEQFF.

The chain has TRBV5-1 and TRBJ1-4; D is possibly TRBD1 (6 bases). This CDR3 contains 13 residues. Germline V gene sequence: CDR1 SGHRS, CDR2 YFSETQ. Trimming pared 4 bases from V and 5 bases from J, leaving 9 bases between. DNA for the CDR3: TGCGCCAGCAGCCGCCAGGGGAATGAAAAACTGTTTTTT. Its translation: CASSRQGNEKLFF.

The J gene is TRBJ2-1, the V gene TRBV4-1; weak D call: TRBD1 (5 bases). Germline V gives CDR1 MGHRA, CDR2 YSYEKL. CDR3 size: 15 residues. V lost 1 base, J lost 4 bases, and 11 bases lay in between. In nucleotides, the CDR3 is TGCGCCAGCAGCCAAGCAGGGATGGGGTACAATGAGCAGTTCTTC. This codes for CASSQAGMGYNEQFF.

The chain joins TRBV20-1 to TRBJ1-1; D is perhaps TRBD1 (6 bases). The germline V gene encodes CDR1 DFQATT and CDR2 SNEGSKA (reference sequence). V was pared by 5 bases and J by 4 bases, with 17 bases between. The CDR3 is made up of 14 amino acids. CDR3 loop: CSASLGARATEAFF. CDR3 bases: TGCAGTGCTTCGTTGGGGGCGCGGGCCACTGAAGCTTTCTTT.

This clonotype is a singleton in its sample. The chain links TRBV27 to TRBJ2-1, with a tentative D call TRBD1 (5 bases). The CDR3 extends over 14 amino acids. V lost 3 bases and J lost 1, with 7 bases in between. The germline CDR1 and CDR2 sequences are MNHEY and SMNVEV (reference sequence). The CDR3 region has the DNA TGTGCCAGCAGTTTTACAGGTTCCTACAATGAGCAGTTCTTC. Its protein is CASSFTGSYNEQFF.